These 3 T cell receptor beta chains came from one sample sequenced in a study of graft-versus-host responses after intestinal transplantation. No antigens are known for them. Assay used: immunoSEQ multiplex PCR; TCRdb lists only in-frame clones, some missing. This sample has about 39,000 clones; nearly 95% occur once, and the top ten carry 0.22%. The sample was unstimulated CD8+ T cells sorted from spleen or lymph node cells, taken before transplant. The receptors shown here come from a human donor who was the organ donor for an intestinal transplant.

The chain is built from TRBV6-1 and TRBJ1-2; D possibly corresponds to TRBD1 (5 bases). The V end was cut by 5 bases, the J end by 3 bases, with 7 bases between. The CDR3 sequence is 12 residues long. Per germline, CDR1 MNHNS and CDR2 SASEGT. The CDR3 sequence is CASSRGDYGYTF. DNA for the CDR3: TGTGCCAGCAGTCGGGGGGACTATGGCTACACCTTC.

The CDR3 loop reads CASSTGLAVYEQYF. In DNA form, the CDR3 reads TGTGCCAGCAGCACCGGACTAGCGGTCTACGAGCAGTACTTC. The chain carries TRBV7-9 and TRBJ2-7; 10 bases are shared with TRBD2. Germline-derived CDR1 and CDR2 are SEHNR and FQNEAQ (reference sequence). Germline trimming cut 5 bases from V and 3 bases from J; bases unmatched to any gene: 4. The length of the CDR3 is 14 residues.

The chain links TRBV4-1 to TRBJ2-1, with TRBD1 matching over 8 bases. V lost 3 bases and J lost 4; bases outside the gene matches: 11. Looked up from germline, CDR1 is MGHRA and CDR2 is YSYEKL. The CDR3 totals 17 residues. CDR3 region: CASSQSSSGTGYNEQFF. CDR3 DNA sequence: TGCGCCAGCAGCCAGTCCTCCTCCGGGACAGGATACAATGAGCAGTTCTTC.